The clone carrying this T cell receptor beta chain was seen many times. Sample time point: longitudinal time-point 2. The cDNA was generated by 5'RACE with 10-nucleotide random UMIs. Each CDR3 protein is one row after TCRdb ran MiXCR on the 5' RACE reads. Here the sample spans over 55,000 distinct CDR3 sequences, nearly 10% being singletons. This specimen comes from a study of neurological immune-mediated disorders. The TCR was taken from a man aged 25-40 years in good health. The specimen was PBMCs.

This CDR3 reads CASRPGTDEGYTF. The CDR3 DNA is TGTGCCAGCAGGCCCGGGACCGATGAGGGCTACACCTTC. This chain joins TRBV6-1 and TRBJ1-2, with D tentatively TRBD1 (5 bases). V shed 6 bases and J shed 8 bases, with 16 bases lying between them. Germline lookup yields CDR1 MNHNS and CDR2 SASEGT. The CDR3 covers 13 residues.